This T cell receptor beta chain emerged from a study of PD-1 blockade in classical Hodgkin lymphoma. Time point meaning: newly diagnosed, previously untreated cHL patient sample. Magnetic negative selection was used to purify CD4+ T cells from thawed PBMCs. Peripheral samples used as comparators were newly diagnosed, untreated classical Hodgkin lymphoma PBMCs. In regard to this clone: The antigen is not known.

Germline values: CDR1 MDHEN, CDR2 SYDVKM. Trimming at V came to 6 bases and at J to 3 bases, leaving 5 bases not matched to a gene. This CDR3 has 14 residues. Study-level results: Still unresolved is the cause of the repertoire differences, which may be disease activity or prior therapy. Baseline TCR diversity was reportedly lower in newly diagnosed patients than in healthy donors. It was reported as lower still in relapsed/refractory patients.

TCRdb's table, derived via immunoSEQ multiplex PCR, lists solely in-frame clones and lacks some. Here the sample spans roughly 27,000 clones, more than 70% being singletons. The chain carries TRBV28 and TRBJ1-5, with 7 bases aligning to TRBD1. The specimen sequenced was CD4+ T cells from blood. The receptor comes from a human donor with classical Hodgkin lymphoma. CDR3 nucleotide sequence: TGTGCCAGCAGCCCGGGACAGATCAATCAGCCCCAGCATTTT. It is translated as CASSPGQINQPQHF.